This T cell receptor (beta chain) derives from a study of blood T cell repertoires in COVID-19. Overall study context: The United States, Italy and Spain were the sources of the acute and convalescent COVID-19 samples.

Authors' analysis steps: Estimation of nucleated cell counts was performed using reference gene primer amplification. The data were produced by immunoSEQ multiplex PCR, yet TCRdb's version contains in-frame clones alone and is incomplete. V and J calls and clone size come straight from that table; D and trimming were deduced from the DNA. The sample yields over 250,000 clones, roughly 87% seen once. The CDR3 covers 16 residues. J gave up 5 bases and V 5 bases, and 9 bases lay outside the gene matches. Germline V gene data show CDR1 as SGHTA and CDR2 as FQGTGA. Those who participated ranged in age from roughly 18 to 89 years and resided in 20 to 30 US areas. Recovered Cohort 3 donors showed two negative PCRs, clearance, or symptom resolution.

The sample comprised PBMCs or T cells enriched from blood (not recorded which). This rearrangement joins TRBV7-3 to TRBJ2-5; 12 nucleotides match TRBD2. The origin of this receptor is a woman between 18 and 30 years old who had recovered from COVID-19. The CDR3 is CASSPNLAGGYETQYF. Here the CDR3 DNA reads TGTGCCAGCAGCCCGAATCTAGCGGGAGGGTACGAGACCCAGTACTTC.